In this sample, the clone carrying this T cell receptor (beta chain) turned up a few times. Trimming at V came to 8 bases and at J to 5 bases, leaving 15 bases not matched to a gene. From germline, CDR1 is MNHNY and CDR2 SVGAGI (reference sequence). There are 15 residues in the CDR3. This specimen belongs to a study of T cell repertoires in cytomegalovirus infection. TCRdb passed the reads through MiXCR, listing each CDR3 protein once. This repertoire shows roughly 280,000 distinct CDR3 sequences, less than 9.5% found once; its top ten account for over 13%. Sequenced: PBMCs. The sequence was collected from a human donor in good health (CMV status not recorded). Some clones in this sample may be carry-over from other donors' samples. The J gene is TRBJ2-7, the V gene TRBV6-6; 7 bases are shared with TRBD2. The chain's CDR3 is CASQPAGEPGNEQYF. CDR3 bases: TGTGCCAGCCAACCTGCGGGGGAGCCCGGGAACGAGCAGTACTTC.